This TCR beta chain was observed in a study of HIV-infected patients and healthy controls (dated by TCRdb to the mid-2010s). A note on the overall study: The study tested whether deep TCR repertoire sequencing of HIV patients' small blood samples could capture immune perturbation and reconstitution. Study-level results and caveats: HIV-infected repertoires showed significantly elevated mean Gini indices relative to controls, which possibly reflects oligoclonality. Rare events from HIV-infected data received too much weight under size-matching, and comparisons were complicated by unequal numbers of distinct sequences between patients and controls. The pairing of alpha and beta chains was not determined in the samples. Alpha-chain CDR3s from MAIT cells occurred at high frequency in healthy controls but were severely depleted in HIV+ repertoires. HLA typing of donors was not performed in the study. More CDR3s were shared between individuals among healthy controls than among HIV+ patients, as measured by Jaccard index and by the count of highly shared sequences. Size-matched repertoire data did not replicate the apparent post-therapy recovery of the Gini index in HIV-infected patients. Compared with untreated HIV+ repertoires, healthy control repertoires had roughly threefold more distinct CDR3s and higher Shannon diversity. The observed differences in diversity could not be explained by the slight differences in age and sex profiles between the study cohorts. During therapy, HIV-associated CDR3s significantly decreased in frequency, while CMV-associated CDR3s did not change significantly, though most became more frequent. Only sixteen HIV-infected individuals were processed, which the authors considered a major limit on how widely the findings apply. Mean usage differed significantly between HIV-infected patients and controls for eight alpha and eight beta V genes. The dynamics of distinct T-cell subpopulations could not be separated, and sequencing depth was restricted, because whole blood was used.

Whole blood was used without cell fractionation, so the repertoire reflected all unsorted peripheral T cells. About 9 uninfected healthy donors were sampled as controls, four of whom were sampled twice roughly three months apart. An approximately 2.6 ml sample of peripheral blood was drawn into Tempus tubes for RNA extraction. The TURBO-DNase kit was used to remove leftover genomic DNA, and GLOBINclear was used to deplete globin mRNA. This clonotype has ten or more counts. No cognate antigen has been identified for it. No quality values exist for individual bases; no much larger clone is one base distant. Reverse transcription of around 450 ng RNA was performed with SuperScript III using primers directed against the alpha and beta constant regions. Separate alpha and beta chain libraries were made by chain-specific third strand synthesis with multiplexing indices. The protocol used a single primer pair to amplify all rearrangements within a chain, which avoided primer bias, and attached molecular barcodes to each cDNA molecule. T4 RNA Ligase 1 joined purified cDNA to a 5' RACE adapter that carried a random hexamer and the SP2 sequencing primer site. Second strand synthesis was primed from the SP2 site with Phusion polymerase, using slow temperature ramps to favor optimal annealing. Joined together, two random hexamer sequences that had both been added before amplification formed the 12-nucleotide barcode of each molecule. A short first PCR added P5 and P7 adapter elements plus a second index, followed by a roughly 25-cycle amplification PCR with P5s and P7 primers. A total of approximately 26 PCR cycles were applied to the libraries, which were quantified on a Qubit, sized on a Bioanalyzer, and diluted to roughly 4 nM. Sequencing of the normalized libraries was done on an Illumina MiSeq using 2 x 250 paired-end kits. Reverse transcription reactions underwent purification over MinElute columns, with elution into 9 to 10 ul Tris-Cl. Adapter ligations were incubated for 23 hours at 16 degrees C and subsequently purified with AMPure XP beads at a 1:1 ratio. The authors' pipeline ran thus. Demultiplexed FASTQ files were processed with a modified Decombinator that output V, J, insert and barcode information. Any sequence that shared a barcode yet differed from the dominant sequence was discarded as an error, and the number of original cDNA molecules was estimated by counting barcodes clustered at Levenshtein distance 3. The R packages ineq, vegan, igraph and RCytoscape were used for downstream analyses, together with IMGT nomenclature and CDR3 definitions. The authors computed V gene usage over distinct sequences and counted each TCR a single time to avoid skew from clonal expansion. Within a donor, similarity networks joined unique CDR3 amino acid sequences in every case where two of them were separated by a single Levenshtein edit. Published HIV-specific CDR3s (around 90 alpha, about 730 beta) and CMV-specific CDR3s (around 13 alpha, a few hundred beta) were compiled and searched for in the repertoires. Lower sequence numbers were not the cause of the decreased diversity in patients, as random subsampling to size-matched repertoires showed. TCRdb reran the public reads through fastp at Q25 and MiXCR, keeping productive beta chains. Identical CDR3 proteins give one entry, which carries the most common genes and DNA. These V and J calls originate from TCRdb's pipeline instead of the authors' own analysis. The sample table lists 15,000 to 20,000 distinct CDR3 sequences, about 5% of them with a count of one. Clones ranked in the top ten supply roughly 2% of the sample.

The V and J ends are trimmed by 6 bases and 2 bases, leaving 18 bases between them. The germline V gene provides CDR1 ENHRY and CDR2 SYGVKD. The CDR3 runs 16 amino acids, cysteine and phenylalanine included. CDR3 DNA is the only sequence kept; it has 48 bases, read in frame from the first base. Sequencing input: blood. The rearranged segments are TRBV10-3 and TRBJ2-3, and the D gene may be TRBD2, 6 bases matching. The receptor's source is an adult in good health. The bases read TGTGCCATCAGCCCGAACGAGCGGGCACTCACAGATACGCAGTATTTT. This codes for CAISPNERALTDTQYF.